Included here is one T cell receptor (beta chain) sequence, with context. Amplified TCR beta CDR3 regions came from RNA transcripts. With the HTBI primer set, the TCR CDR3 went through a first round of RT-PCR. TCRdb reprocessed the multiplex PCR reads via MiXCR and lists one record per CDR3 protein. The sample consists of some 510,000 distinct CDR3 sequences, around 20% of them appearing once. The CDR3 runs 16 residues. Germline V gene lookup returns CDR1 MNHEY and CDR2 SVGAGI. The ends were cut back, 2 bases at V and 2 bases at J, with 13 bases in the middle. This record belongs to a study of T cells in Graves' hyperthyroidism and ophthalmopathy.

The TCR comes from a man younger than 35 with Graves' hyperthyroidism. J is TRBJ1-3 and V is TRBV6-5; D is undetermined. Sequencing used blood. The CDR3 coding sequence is TGTGCCAGCAGTTACGGCCAGCTCGAGGCTGGAAACACCATATATTTT. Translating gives CASSYGQLEAGNTIYF.